This T cell receptor (beta chain) was observed in a study of T cell responses to AZD1222 COVID-19 vaccine. Background on the study: Pooled samples include second doses given at about 4 or 12 weeks. Study conclusions and caveats: After two AZD1222 doses, spike-specific TCR breadth and depth rose versus day 0.

With regard to this clone: The antigen is unknown.

Germline V gene data show CDR1 as SQVTM and CDR2 as ANQGSEA. The CDR3 extends over 12 amino acids. Trimming cost V 5 bases and J 6 bases, with 10 bases left between them. The protocol was immunoSEQ multiplex PCR, while the TCRdb copy is restricted to in-frame clones and leaves out a portion. The table records 100,000 to 150,000 clones, just over 85% of them present only once. The TCR originated in an adult in good health. Sequencing used peripheral blood, obtained on day 0 of AZD1222 vaccination. The chain joins TRBV29-1 to TRBJ2-2, with D possibly being TRBD1 (6 bases). The CDR3 is CSVHRAAGELFF. CDR3 sequence (DNA): TGCAGCGTTCACAGGGCGGCCGGGGAGCTGTTTTTT.